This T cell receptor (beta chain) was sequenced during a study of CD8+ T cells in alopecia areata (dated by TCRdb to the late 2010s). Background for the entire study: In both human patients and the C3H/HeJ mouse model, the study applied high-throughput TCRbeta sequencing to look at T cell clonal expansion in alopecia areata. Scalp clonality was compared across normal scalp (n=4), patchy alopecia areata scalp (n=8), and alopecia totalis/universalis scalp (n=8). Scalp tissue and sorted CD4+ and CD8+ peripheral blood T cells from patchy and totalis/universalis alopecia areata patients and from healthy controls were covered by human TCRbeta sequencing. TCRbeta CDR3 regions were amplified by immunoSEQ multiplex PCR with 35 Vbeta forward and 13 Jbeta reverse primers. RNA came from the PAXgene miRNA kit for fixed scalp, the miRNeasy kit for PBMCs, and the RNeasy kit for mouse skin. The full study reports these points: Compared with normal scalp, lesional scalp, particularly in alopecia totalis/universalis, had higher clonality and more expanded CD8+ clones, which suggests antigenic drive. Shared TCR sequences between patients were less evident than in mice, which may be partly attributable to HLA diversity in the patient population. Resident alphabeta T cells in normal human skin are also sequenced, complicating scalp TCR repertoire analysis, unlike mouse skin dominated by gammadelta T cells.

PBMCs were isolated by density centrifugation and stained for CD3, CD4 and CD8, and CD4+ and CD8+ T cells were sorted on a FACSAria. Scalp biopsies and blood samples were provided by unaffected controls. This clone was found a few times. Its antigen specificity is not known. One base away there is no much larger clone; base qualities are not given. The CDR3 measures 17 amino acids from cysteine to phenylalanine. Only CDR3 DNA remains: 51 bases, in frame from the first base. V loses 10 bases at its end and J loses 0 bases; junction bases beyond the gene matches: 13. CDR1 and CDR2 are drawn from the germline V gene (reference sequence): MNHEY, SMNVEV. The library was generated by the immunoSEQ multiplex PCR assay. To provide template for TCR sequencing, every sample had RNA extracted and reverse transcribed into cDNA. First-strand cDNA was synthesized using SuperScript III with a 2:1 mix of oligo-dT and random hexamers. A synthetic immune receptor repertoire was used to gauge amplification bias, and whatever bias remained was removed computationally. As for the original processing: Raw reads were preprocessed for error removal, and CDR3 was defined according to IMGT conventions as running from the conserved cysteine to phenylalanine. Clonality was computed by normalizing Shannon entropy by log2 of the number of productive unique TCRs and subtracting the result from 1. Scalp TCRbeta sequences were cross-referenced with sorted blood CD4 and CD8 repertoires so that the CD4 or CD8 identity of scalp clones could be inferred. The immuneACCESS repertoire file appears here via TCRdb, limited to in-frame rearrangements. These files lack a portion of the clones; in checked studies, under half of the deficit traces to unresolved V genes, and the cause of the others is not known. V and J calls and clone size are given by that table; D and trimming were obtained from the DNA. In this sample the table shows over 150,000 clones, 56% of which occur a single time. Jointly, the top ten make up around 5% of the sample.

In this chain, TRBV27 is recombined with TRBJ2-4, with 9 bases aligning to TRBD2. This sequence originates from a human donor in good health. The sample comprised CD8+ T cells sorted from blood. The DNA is TGTGCCACCTCTAGCGGGACCCATCGGCTAGCCAAAAACATTCAGTACTTC. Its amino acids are CATSSGTHRLAKNIQYF.